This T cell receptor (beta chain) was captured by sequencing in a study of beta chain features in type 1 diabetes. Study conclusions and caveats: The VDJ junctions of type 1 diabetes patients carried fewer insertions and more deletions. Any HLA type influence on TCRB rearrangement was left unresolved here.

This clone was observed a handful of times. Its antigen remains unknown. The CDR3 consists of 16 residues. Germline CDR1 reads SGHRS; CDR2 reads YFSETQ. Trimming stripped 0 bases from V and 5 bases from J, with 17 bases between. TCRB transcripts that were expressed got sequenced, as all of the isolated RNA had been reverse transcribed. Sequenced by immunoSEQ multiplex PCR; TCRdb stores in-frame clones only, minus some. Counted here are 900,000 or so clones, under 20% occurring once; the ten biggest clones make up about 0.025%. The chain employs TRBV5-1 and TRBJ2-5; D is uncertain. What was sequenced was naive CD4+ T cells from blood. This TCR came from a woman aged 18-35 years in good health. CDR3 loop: CASSLGLVRSAETQYF. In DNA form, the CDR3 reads TGCGCCAGCAGCTTGGGGCTGGTTCGCTCCGCGGAGACCCAGTACTTC.